This T cell receptor (beta chain) derives from a study of T cell changes during pregnancy in multiple sclerosis. Clones were sequenced by immunoSEQ multiplex PCR, and TCRdb holds only the in-frame ones, with some missing. Here the sample spans 40,000 to 45,000 clones, about nine tenths being singletons. Trimming stripped 1 base from V and 4 bases from J, with 11 bases between. The CDR3 consists of 15 residues. CDR1 is SGHVS, CDR2 FNYEAQ, per germline. Sequencing used CD4+ T cells from peripheral blood mononuclear cells, obtained in the first trimester of pregnancy. V and J are TRBV7-6 and TRBJ2-1; D not resolved. This clonotype was sampled from a female donor with multiple sclerosis, enrolled in a pregnancy study. The CDR3 nucleotides are TGTGCCAGCAGCTTAGTTGCAGACTCGTACAATGAGCAGTTCTTC. Amino acids: CASSLVADSYNEQFF.